The clone carrying this T cell receptor (beta chain) was observed once. Its cognate antigen is unknown. This sample was included in a study of OX40 agonist ivuxolimab in advanced cancers. Regarding the study as a whole: Partly responding patients at 0.1-3.0 mg/kg showed some of the smallest clonal expansion. The work left the antigen specificity of expanded peripheral T cells undetermined.

TCRdb's table, derived via immunoSEQ multiplex PCR, lists solely in-frame clones and lacks some. The sample consists of about 79,000 clones, 70% to 90% of them appearing once. Germline V gene lookup returns CDR1 SGHDT and CDR2 YYEEEE. This CDR3 region has 13 residues. The ends were cut back, 4 bases at V and 3 bases at J, with 11 bases in the middle. V is TRBV5-6 and J is TRBJ2-7, with no clear D. Sample: CD4+ or CD8+ T cells sorted from blood, taken in a trial of the OX40 agonist ivuxolimab. This TCR derives from an adult with an advanced solid tumor such as melanoma, head and neck, liver or kidney cancer. CDR3 DNA sequence: TGTGCCAGCAGCGCGACGGACGGCTACGAGCAGTACTTC. This gives the protein CASSATDGYEQYF.